These 14 T cell receptor beta chains were all obtained from the same sample, sequenced in a study of T-cell memory formation after mild COVID-19. One entry per CDR3 protein, called by TCRdb with MiXCR from the 5' RACE reads. The sample lists approximately 350,000 distinct CDR3 sequences; about 15% were seen once. The specimen was PBMCs or a T cell subset sorted from them (not recorded which). The receptors originated from a man between 18 and 35 years old who had mild COVID-19 (a few samples of this study predate the infection). Cell type and time point are not known.

The chain links TRBV5-6 to TRBJ1-1; D is undetermined. Germline V lookup: CDR1 SGHDT, CDR2 YYEEEE. V lost 0 bases and J 4 bases, leaving 10 bases between the germline ends. The CDR3 has 14 amino acids. CDR3 region: CASSLGFGTTEAFF. The CDR3 DNA reads as TGTGCCAGCAGCTTGGGGTTTGGTACCACTGAAGCTTTCTTT.

This clonotype was recorded a few times. The V gene is TRBV18, the J gene TRBJ2-3, with TRBD1 identical over 8 bases. The CDR3 covers 15 residues. Losses at the gene ends were 4 bases for V and 4 bases for J; bases not matched to a gene: 7. The germline V gene has CDR1 KGHSH and CDR2 LQKENI. CDR3 bases: TGTGCCAGCTCACAACAGGGGGATGTCGCAGATACGCAGTATTTT. Translating gives CASSQQGDVADTQYF.

The J gene is TRBJ2-3, the V gene TRBV12-3 or TRBV12-4; D is possibly TRBD1 (6 bases). The CDR3 is 13 residues long. Trimming removed 3 bases from V and 4 bases from J, with 8 bases in between. The chain's CDR3 is CASSFNRADTQYF. CDR3 nucleotide sequence: TGTGCCAGCAGTTTCAACAGGGCAGATACGCAGTATTTT.

The rearrangement uses TRBV11-2 and TRBJ2-1; 8 nucleotides line up with TRBD2. CDR1 is SGHAT, CDR2 FQNNGV, per germline. CDR3 length equals 17 residues. V lost 3 bases to trimming and J lost 4 bases; unmatched junction nucleotides: 11. CDR3 region: CASSFGTGGGRYNEQFF. The CDR3 DNA follows: TGTGCCAGCAGCTTTGGGACGGGCGGGGGGCGTTACAATGAGCAGTTCTTC.

This clonotype was seen a handful of times. This chain links TRBV5-5 with TRBJ2-7; 10 nucleotides match TRBD1. The junction had 8 bases not matched to a gene; V was cut back by 0 bases and J by 11 bases. Germline lookup yields CDR1 SGHKS and CDR2 YYEKEE (reference sequence). This CDR3 has 14 amino acids. The CDR3: CASSLGGQGSRKYF. CDR3 DNA: TGTGCCAGCAGCTTGGGGGGACAGGGGAGTCGGAAGTACTTC.

This rearrangement joins TRBV3-1 to TRBJ1-5; no definite D call. CDR3 length equals 14 residues. Germline V lookup: CDR1 LGHDT, CDR2 YNNKEL (reference sequence). With 3 bases removed from V and 1 base from J, the gap between germline ends came to 7 bases. This CDR3 is CASSQSSSNQPQHF. CDR3 in DNA: TGTGCCAGCAGCCAGTCCTCCAGCAATCAGCCCCAGCATTTT.

The chain carries TRBV6-4 and TRBJ2-3; D is undetermined. The ends were cut back, 6 bases at V and 2 bases at J, with 12 bases in the middle. This CDR3 is 14 amino acids long. Germline CDR1 is MRHNA and CDR2 is SNTAGT. CDR3 sequence: CASSGEYSTDTQYF. Here the CDR3 DNA reads TGTGCCAGCAGCGGAGAGTACTCCACAGATACGCAGTATTTT.

The chain has TRBV19 and TRBJ2-2; 13 bases map to TRBD2. J gave up 4 bases and V 7 bases, and 6 bases lay outside the gene matches. The CDR3 runs to 16 residues. Germline CDR1 reads LNHDA; CDR2 reads SQIVND (reference sequence). The CDR3 DNA follows: TGTGCCAGTAAAGGACTAGCGGGGGACCCCACCGGGGAGCTGTTTTTT. This codes for CASKGLAGDPTGELFF.

V gene TRBV7-9 combines with J gene TRBJ1-2; TRBD1 agrees at 9 bases. CDR3 length equals 14 residues. Germline trimming cut 5 bases from V and 4 bases from J; bases unmatched to any gene: 5. CDR1 SEHNR and CDR2 FQNEAQ come from the germline V gene (reference sequence). In DNA form, the CDR3 reads TGTGCCAGCAGCCCCCGGGACAGGGTCTATGGCTACACCTTC. Its translation: CASSPRDRVYGYTF.

This clonotype was found a few times. The chain links TRBV5-1 to TRBJ1-2, with D unresolved. Looked up from germline, CDR1 is SGHRS and CDR2 is YFSETQ. The V and J ends lost 1 base and 8 bases respectively, with 9 bases between them. CDR3 length: 12 amino acids. The CDR3 DNA sequence: TGCGCCAGCAGCTTGCTTTCCTTCGGCTACACCTTC. It codes for CASSLLSFGYTF.

Only a few counts were recorded for this clonotype. The chain combines TRBV7-2 with TRBJ1-1, with 7 bases that match TRBD1. Germline loops: CDR1 SGHTA, CDR2 FQGNSA. The J segment lost 1 base and the V segment lost 5 bases, leaving 10 bases of the junction unmatched. The CDR3 has 16 residues. CDR3 protein: CASSPRTGLTNTEAFF. DNA of the CDR3: TGTGCCAGCAGCCCCAGGACAGGCCTAACGAACACTGAAGCTTTCTTT.

This clonotype has only a few counts. The rearrangement joins TRBV5-1 to TRBJ1-2; D ambiguous. Trimming shortened V by 0 bases and J by 3 bases, and 12 bases separated the two germline ends. Germline V gives CDR1 SGHRS, CDR2 YFSETQ. The CDR3 is 15 residues long. CDR3 DNA: TGCGCCAGCAGCTTGGCTCAAGGCAGCTACTATGGCTACACCTTC. Amino acids: CASSLAQGSYYGYTF.

The chain couples TRBV23-1 to TRBJ2-7, with D perhaps being TRBD1 or TRBD2 (5 bases each). TRBV23-1 is known as an ORF, though its function is uncertain. This CDR3 is built from 14 residues. Trimming took off 4 bases at V and 9 bases at J, with 19 bases between the two ends. CDR3 sequence reads: CASSRPAGAQWQYV. CDR3 DNA sequence: TGCGCCAGCAGTCGCCCGGCCGGGGCACAATGGCAGTACGTC.

This clonotype was detected a few times. The V gene is TRBV10-3, the J gene TRBJ2-7, with D perhaps matching TRBD1 (5 bases). This CDR3 has 13 residues. In germline, CDR1 is ENHRY, CDR2 SYGVKD. Trimming cost V 1 base and J 6 bases, with 10 bases left between them. CDR3 DNA: TGTGCCATCAGTGAGTGGCAGGGTGGCGAGCAGTACGTC. Translated, it gives CAISEWQGGEQYV.